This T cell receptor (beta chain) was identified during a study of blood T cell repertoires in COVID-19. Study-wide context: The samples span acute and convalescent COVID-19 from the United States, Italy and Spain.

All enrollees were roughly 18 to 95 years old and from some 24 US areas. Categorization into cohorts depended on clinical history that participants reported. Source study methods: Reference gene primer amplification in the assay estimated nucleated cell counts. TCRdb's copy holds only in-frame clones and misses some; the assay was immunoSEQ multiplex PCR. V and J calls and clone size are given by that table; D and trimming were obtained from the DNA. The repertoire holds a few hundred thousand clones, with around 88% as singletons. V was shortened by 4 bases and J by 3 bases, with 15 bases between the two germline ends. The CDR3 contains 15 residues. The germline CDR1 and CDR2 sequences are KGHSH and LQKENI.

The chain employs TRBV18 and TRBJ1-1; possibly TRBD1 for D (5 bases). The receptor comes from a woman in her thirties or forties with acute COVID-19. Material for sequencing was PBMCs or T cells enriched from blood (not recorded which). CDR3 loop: CASSQDKGRDTEAFF. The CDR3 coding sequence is TGTGCCAGCTCACAGGACAAGGGGAGGGACACTGAAGCTTTCTTT.